A selection of T cell receptor beta chains follows, all from one sample in a study of shared clonotypes between healthy human individuals. Method: immunoSEQ multiplex PCR; TCRdb's copy keeps in-frame clones and lacks some. The sample has 2,500,000 or so clones; around 90% are singletons. Material for sequencing was naive CD4+ T cells from PBMCs. Every receptor here comes from a man aged 18-30 years in good health. Some clones in this sample may be carry-over from other donors' samples. CDR3s include the opening cysteine and the closing phenylalanine or tryptophan. The D gene is left open where the match is weak. Size is omitted from some rows. Given values are once, few, many or a class for expanded clones.

cdr3_nt cdr3_aa d_call clone_size j_call v_call
TGCGCCAGCAGCTTCTGGCAGGCCACCGGGGAGCTGTTTTTT CASSFWQATGELFF . . TRBJ2-2 TRBV5-1
TGTGCCTGGGCGGACGGAGCTTCCAGGGCCCAGCATTTT CAWADGASRAQHF . . TRBJ1-5 TRBV30
TGTGCCAGCAGCAGCCCGGGGGGCCTAAACTACGAGCAGTACTTC CASSSPGGLNYEQYF . . TRBJ2-7 TRBV28
TGTGCCAGCAGCTTAGGCGGACTTGAGGGGGAGACCCAGTACTTC CASSLGGLEGETQYF . . TRBJ2-5 TRBV7-9
TGCGCCAGCAGGGTAGGGCGCAATCAGCCCCAGCATTTT CASRVGRNQPQHF . . TRBJ1-5 TRBV10-2
TGTGCCAGCAGCTTGGGGGCTGATTCACCCCTCCACTTT CASSLGADSPLHF . . TRBJ1-6 TRBV5-6
TGTGCCAGCAGTGCCGGGACAGCCTCGGGCGGATATGGCTACACCTTC CASSAGTASGGYGYTF TRBD1 . TRBJ1-2 TRBV6-1
TGTGCCAGCAGCTTAAATGGGCAGGGGGGGGAAAAACTGTTTTTT CASSLNGQGGEKLFF TRBD1 . TRBJ1-4 TRBV7-8
TGTGCCAGCAGCCAGGGACTAGCGGGAGGTTCCGAGCAGTACTTC CASSQGLAGGSEQYF TRBD2 once TRBJ2-7 TRBV7-3
TGTGCCAGCAGCCTTGAGGTGGGGGGCTACACCTTC CASSLEVGGYTF . . TRBJ1-2 TRBV9
TGTGCCAGCAGCGTAGTGGGAAATCAGCCCCAGCATTTT CASSVVGNQPQHF . . TRBJ1-5 TRBV9
TGTGCCAGCACCCTAGGCCCGCCCAATGAGCAGTTCTTC CASTLGPPNEQFF . . TRBJ2-1 TRBV6-1
TGCGCCAGCAGCTTGGCCCTCGGGGTCCCCGGCACAGATACGCAGTATTTT CASSLALGVPGTDTQYF . . TRBJ2-3 TRBV5-1
TGTGCCAGCAGCCAATTGGATCTAGCCAATGAGCAGTTCTTC CASSQLDLANEQFF . . TRBJ2-1 TRBV4-2
TGCAGCGTTGAGGAACAGGGGGCAAACACCATATATTTT CSVEEQGANTIYF TRBD1 . TRBJ1-3 TRBV29-1
TGTGCCAGCAGCCCGGGACAGGCTAATCAGCCCCAGCATTTT CASSPGQANQPQHF TRBD1 . TRBJ1-5 TRBV7-8
TGTGCCAGCACTTTGGACGGGAACACTGAAGCTTTCTTT CASTLDGNTEAFF . few TRBJ1-1 TRBV2
TGTGCCAGCAGCCTCGGACCGGGCGGGCAATGGACCCAGTACTTC CASSLGPGGQWTQYF . . TRBJ2-5 TRBV7-2
TGTGCCAGCTCGCTCAACCGGGAGCGGAGCACAGATACGCAGTATTTT CASSLNRERSTDTQYF . . TRBJ2-3 TRBV18
TGTGCCAGCAGCATTGGGGGGGCGAAGCATGGCTACACCTTC CASSIGGAKHGYTF . . TRBJ1-2 TRBV28
TGTGCCATCATGAGACCTGGGATGAACACTGAAGCTTTCTTT CAIMRPGMNTEAFF . . TRBJ1-1 TRBV28
TGTGCCAGCTCACCATCGGGGTCACCGAGCTCCTACGAGCAGTACTTC CASSPSGSPSSYEQYF . . TRBJ2-7 TRBV18
TGTGCCAGCAGTCCACAGGGGGCTTCCACTAATGAAAAACTGTTTTTT CASSPQGASTNEKLFF TRBD1 . TRBJ1-4 TRBV28
TGTGCCAGCACCATCGCTCAGACTAGCGGGAGTTTCGGCACAGATACGCAGTATTTT CASTIAQTSGSFGTDTQYF TRBD2 . TRBJ2-3 TRBV2
TGCGCCAGCAGCGATGTCCGACAGGGCGAGACCCAGTACTTC CASSDVRQGETQYF TRBD1 . TRBJ2-5 TRBV5-1
TGTGCCAGCAGCTTACGGGGCAGGGGTTCTGGAAACACCATATATTTT CASSLRGRGSGNTIYF . . TRBJ1-3 TRBV7-2
TGTGCCAGCAGCTCACGTTTGGGTCCCACAGATACGCAGTATTTT CASSSRLGPTDTQYF . . TRBJ2-3 TRBV7-3
TGTGCCATCAGTGAGAGAAGGAACCCGCAAGAGACCCAGTACTTC CAISERRNPQETQYF . . TRBJ2-5 TRBV10-3
TGTGCCAGCAGTTCCCGGACTAGCGGATCGGGTCACGAGCAGTACTTC CASSSRTSGSGHEQYF TRBD2 . TRBJ2-7 TRBV27
TGCGCCAGCAGTCCTAGACAGGGGCCTAATGAAAAACTGTTTTTT CASSPRQGPNEKLFF TRBD1 . TRBJ1-4 TRBV5-1
TGTGCCAGCAGCGACAGGGATAATCAGCCCCAGCATTTT CASSDRDNQPQHF TRBD1 . TRBJ1-5 TRBV7-9
TGCAGCGTTGAACCCCTATTGAACACTGAAGCTTTCTTT CSVEPLLNTEAFF . . TRBJ1-1 TRBV29-1
TGTGCCATCAGTGAGGAGACTGAAGCTTTCTTT CAISEETEAFF . . TRBJ1-1 TRBV10-3
TGTGCCAGCGCCTACAGACCGGGAGGAGTAGCTTTCTTT CASAYRPGGVAFF . . TRBJ1-1 TRBV5-6
TGTGCCAGCAGCTTAAGTTCGGCACGATTGGACACTGAAGCTTTCTTT CASSLSSARLDTEAFF . . TRBJ1-1 TRBV7-8
TGTGCCAGCAGTGGACCTATACCTAATGAAAAACTGTTTTTT CASSGPIPNEKLFF . once TRBJ1-4 TRBV28
TGCGCCAGCAGCCCGGGACAGACTAGCACAGATACGCAGTATTTT CASSPGQTSTDTQYF TRBD1 . TRBJ2-3 TRBV4-3
TGTGCCAGCAGTGAAAGGGACGGCTATGGCTACACCTTC CASSERDGYGYTF . . TRBJ1-2 TRBV6-1
TGTGCCAGCAGCGGGACAGGGGGCCTTGGGAGTCAGCCCCAGCATTTT CASSGTGGLGSQPQHF TRBD1 . TRBJ1-5 TRBV2
TGTGCCAGCAGCGGCCGGGACAGGGGTAACGAGCAGTACTTC CASSGRDRGNEQYF TRBD1 . TRBJ2-7 TRBV7-9
TGTGCCAGCAGCTTAGAGTCGACTAGCGGAACCTACGAGCAGTACTTC CASSLESTSGTYEQYF TRBD2 . TRBJ2-7 TRBV11-3
TGTGCCAGCAGCCCTACAGGGGTTTCTGGGGCCAACGTCCTGACTTTC CASSPTGVSGANVLTF TRBD1 . TRBJ2-6 TRBV7-9
TGTGCCAGCAGGCCGGCTAGCGGGATCGACAATTCCTACGAGCAGTACTTC CASRPASGIDNSYEQYF TRBD2 . TRBJ2-7 TRBV14
TGTGCCAGCAGGGGGATTTCAAAGAAGTACACTGAAGCTTTCTTT CASRGISKKYTEAFF . few TRBJ1-1 TRBV6-1
TGTGCCATACGACCCGGGTCGGCAGATACGCAGTATTTT CAIRPGSADTQYF . . TRBJ2-3 TRBV7-2